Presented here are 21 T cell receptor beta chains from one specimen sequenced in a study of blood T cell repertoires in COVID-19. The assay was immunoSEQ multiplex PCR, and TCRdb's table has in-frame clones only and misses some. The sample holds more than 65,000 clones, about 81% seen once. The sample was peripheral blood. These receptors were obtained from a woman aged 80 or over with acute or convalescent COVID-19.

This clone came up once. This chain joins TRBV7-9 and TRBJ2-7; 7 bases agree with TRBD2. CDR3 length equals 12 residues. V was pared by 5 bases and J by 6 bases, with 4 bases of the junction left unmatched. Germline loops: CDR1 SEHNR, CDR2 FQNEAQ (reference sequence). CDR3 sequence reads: CASSAPGGEQYF. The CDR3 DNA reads TGTGCCAGCAGCGCACCGGGGGGCGAGCAGTACTTC. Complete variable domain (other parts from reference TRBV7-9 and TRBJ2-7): DTGVSQNPRHKITKRGQNVTFRCDPISEHNRLYWYRQTLGQGPEFLTYFQNEAQLEKSRLLSDRFSAERPKGSFSTLEIQRTEQGDSAMYLCASSAPGGEQYFGPGTRLTVT.

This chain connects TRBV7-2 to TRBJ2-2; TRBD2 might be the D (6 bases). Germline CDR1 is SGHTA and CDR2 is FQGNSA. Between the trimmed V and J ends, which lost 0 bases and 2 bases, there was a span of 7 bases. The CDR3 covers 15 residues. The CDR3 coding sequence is TGTGCCAGCAGCTTAGCGCGGGGCAACACCGGGGAGCTGTTTTTT. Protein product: CASSLARGNTGELFF. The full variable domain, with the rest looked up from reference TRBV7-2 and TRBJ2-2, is GAGVSQSPSNKVTEKGKDVELRCDPISGHTALYWYRQSLGQGLEFLIYFQGNSAPDKSGLPSDRFSAERTGGSVSTLTIQRTQQEDSAVYLCASSLARGNTGELFFGEGSRLTVL.

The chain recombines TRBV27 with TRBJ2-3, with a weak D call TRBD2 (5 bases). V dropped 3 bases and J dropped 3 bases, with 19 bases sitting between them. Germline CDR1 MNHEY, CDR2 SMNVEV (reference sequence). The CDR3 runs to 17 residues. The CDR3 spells CASSFSRASTGTDTQYF. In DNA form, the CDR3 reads TGTGCCAGCAGTTTCTCGCGGGCCTCAACGGGAACAGATACGCAGTATTTT.

The CDR3 region has the DNA TGCAGCGTTGGGTCAGGCCCCAGGGCTTTCTTT. Amino acids: CSVGSGPRAFF. This rearrangement joins TRBV29-1 to TRBJ1-1; the D is unclear. The germline CDR1 and CDR2 sequences are SQVTM and ANQGSEA. Trimming stripped 4 bases from V and 11 bases from J, with 14 bases between. This CDR3 region has 11 residues.

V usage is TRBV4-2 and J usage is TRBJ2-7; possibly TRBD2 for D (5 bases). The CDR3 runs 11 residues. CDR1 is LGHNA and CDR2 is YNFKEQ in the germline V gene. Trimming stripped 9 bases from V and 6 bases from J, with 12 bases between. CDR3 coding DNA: TGTGCCAGGGACGGAGGTTCCGAGCAGTACTTC. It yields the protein CARDGGSEQYF.

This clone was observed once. The CDR3 coding sequence is TGCGCCAGCAGCCAGGGGACAGGGACCAACACCGGGGAGCTGTTTTTT. Translating gives CASSQGTGTNTGELFF. This sequence joins TRBV4-3 and TRBJ2-2; 9 nucleotides line up with TRBD1. Looked up from germline, CDR1 is LGHNA and CDR2 is YSLEER. This CDR3 spans 16 amino acids. Germline trimming cut 3 bases from V and 2 bases from J; bases unmatched to any gene: 4.

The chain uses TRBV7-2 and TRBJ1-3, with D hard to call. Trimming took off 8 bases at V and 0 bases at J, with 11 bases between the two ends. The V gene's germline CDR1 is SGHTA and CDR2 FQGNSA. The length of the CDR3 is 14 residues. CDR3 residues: CASGNTISGNTIYF. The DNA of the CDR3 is TGTGCCAGCGGCAACACGATCTCTGGAAACACCATATATTTT.

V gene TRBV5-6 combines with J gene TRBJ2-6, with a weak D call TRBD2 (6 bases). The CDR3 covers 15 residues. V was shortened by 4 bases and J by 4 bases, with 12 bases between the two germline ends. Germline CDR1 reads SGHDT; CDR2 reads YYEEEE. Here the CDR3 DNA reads TGTGCCAGCAGCCTCGGAGGGCCGGGGGCCAACGTCCTGACTTTC. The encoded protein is CASSLGGPGANVLTF.

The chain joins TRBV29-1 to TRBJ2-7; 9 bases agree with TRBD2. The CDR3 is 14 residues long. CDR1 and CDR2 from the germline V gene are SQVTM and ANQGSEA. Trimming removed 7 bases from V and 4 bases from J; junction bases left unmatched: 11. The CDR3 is CSARGTSGSYEQYF. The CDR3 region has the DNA TGCAGCGCCCGAGGCACTAGCGGGTCTTACGAGCAGTACTTC.

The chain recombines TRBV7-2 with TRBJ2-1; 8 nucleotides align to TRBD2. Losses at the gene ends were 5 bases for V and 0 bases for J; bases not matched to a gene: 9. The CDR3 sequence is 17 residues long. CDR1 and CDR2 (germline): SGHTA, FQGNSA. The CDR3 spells CASSPPGGLVSYNEQFF. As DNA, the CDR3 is TGTGCCAGCAGCCCCCCGGGGGGACTAGTCTCCTACAATGAGCAGTTCTTC.

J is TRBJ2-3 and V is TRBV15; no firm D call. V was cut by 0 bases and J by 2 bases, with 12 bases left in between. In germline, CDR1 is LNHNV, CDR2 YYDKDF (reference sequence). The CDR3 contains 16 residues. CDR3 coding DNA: TGTGCCACCAGCAGAGATGGGCAACTGAACACAGATACGCAGTATTTT. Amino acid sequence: CATSRDGQLNTDTQYF.

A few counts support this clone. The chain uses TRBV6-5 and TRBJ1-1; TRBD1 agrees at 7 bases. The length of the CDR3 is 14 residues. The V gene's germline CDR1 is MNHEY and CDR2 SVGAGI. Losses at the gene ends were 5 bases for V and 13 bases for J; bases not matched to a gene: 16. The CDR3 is CASSPRTGVLGIFF. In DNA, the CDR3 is TGTGCCAGCAGTCCCCGGACAGGAGTCTTGGGTATTTTCTTT.

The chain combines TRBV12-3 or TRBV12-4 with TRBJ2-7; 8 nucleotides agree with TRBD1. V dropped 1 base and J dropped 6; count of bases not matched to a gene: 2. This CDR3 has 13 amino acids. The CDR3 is CASSLVQGGEQYF. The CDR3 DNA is TGTGCCAGCAGTTTAGTACAGGGGGGCGAGCAGTACTTC.

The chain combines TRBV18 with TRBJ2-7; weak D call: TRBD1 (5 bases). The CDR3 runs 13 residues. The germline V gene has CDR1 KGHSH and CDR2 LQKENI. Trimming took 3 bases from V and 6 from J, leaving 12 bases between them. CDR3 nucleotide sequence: TGTGCCAGCTCACCTGCACAGGTTCGCGAGCAGTACTTC. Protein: CASSPAQVREQYF.

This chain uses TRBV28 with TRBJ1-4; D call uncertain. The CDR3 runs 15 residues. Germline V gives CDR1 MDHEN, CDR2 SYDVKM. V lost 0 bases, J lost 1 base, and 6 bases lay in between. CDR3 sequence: CASSLWYRTNEKLFF. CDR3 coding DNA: TGTGCCAGCAGTTTATGGTATAGAACTAATGAAAAACTGTTTTTT.

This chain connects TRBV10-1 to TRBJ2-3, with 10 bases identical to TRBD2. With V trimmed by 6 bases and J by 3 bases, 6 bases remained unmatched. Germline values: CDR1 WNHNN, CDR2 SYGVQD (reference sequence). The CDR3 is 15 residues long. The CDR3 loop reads CASRRWTSGTDTQYF. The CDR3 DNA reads TGCGCCAGCAGAAGATGGACTAGCGGAACAGATACGCAGTATTTT.

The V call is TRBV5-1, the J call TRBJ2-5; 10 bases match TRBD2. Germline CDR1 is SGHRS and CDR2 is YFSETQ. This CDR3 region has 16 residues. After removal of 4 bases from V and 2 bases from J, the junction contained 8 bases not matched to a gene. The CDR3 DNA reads TGCGCCAGCAGCGGCGGACTAGCGGTAGATCAAGAGACCCAGTACTTC. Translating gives CASSGGLAVDQETQYF.

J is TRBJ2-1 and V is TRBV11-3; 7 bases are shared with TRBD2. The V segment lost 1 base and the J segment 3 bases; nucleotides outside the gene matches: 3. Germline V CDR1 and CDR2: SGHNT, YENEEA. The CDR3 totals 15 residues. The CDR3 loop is CASSLGTRIYNEQFF. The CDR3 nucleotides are TGTGCCAGCAGCTTAGGGACTAGAATCTACAATGAGCAGTTCTTC.

CDR3 amino acids: CASSLTGTDTDTQYF. The CDR3 nucleotides are TGCGCCAGCAGCTTGACCGGGACAGACACAGATACGCAGTATTTT. The rearrangement links TRBV5-1 to TRBJ2-3; 7 bases are shared with TRBD1. The CDR3 has 15 amino acids. Trimming removed 1 base from V and 2 bases from J; junction bases left unmatched: 4. Germline V CDR1 and CDR2: SGHRS, YFSETQ.

CDR3 DNA: TGTGCCAGCAGCTCGAGGGAGGACACCGGGGAGCTGTTTTTT. This translates into CASSSREDTGELFF. This rearrangement joins TRBV5-5 to TRBJ2-2; possibly TRBD2 for D (6 bases). Germline V gene sequence: CDR1 SGHKS, CDR2 YYEKEE (reference sequence). CDR3 length equals 14 residues. Trimming pared 3 bases from V and 3 bases from J, leaving 9 bases between.

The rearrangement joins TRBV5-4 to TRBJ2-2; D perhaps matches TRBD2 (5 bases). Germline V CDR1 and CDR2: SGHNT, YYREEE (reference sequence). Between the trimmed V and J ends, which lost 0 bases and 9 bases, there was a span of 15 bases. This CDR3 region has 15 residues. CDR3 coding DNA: TGTGCCAGCAGCTTGGCGCGGACGGACTCACGGGAGCTGTTTTTT. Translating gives CASSLARTDSRELFF.